The present T cell receptor (beta chain) was sequenced within a study of cytomegalovirus exposure and HLA in healthy donors. Study-level results: When analyzed later, a missense DCLRE1C variant was found to be linked to TCR beta V- and J-gene trimming.

In the PCR, 60 Vbeta and 13 Jbeta primers were used. Sequencing was performed with immunoSEQ multiplex PCR; in TCRdb, only in-frame clones are kept and a portion is missing. The sample has 150,000 to 200,000 clones; approximately 75% are singletons. This clone has just a few counts. Its antigen is undetermined. The CDR3 length is 15 residues. J gave up 1 base and V 6 bases, and 4 bases lay outside the gene matches. Germline CDR1 is SGHTA and CDR2 is FQGNSA. Material for sequencing was PBMCs. The receptor was derived from a man between 50 and 59 years old in good health and CMV-seropositive. The rearrangement joins TRBV7-2 to TRBJ2-2, with 8 bases aligning to TRBD2. The CDR3 bases are TGTGCCAGCAGTCCCCTAGCGGGGAACACCGGGGAGCTGTTTTTT. Translated: CASSPLAGNTGELFF. Full variable domain (rest looked up from reference TRBV7-2 and TRBJ2-2): GAGVSQSPSNKVTEKGKDVELRCDPISGHTALYWYRQSLGQGLEFLIYFQGNSAPDKSGLPSDRFSAERTGGSVSTLTIQRTQQEDSAVYLCASSPLAGNTGELFFGEGSRLTVL.